This T cell receptor (beta chain) came from a study of blood T cell repertoires in COVID-19. Data came from immunoSEQ multiplex PCR; TCRdb stores just in-frame clones and leaves some out. The sample gives about 360,000 clones, 70% to 90% of which show up once; around 1.3% is in the top ten. The CDR3 spans 13 residues. The V gene lost 4 bases and the J gene lost 4 bases, with 9 bases spanning the gap. The germline CDR1 and CDR2 sequences are SGHNT and YYREEE (reference sequence). A few counts support this clone. The source is a man aged 25 to 45 who had recovered from COVID-19. Sample: PBMCs or T cells enriched from blood (not recorded which). The chain uses TRBV5-4 and TRBJ1-3; D is unresolved. Written as DNA, the CDR3 is TGTGCCAGCAGCACCTCAGAAGGAAACACCATATATTTT. It yields the protein CASSTSEGNTIYF.